This note documents a single TCR beta chain sequence. This record belongs to a study of blood T cell repertoires in COVID-19. Germline values: CDR1 GTSNPN, CDR2 SVGIG (reference sequence). Losses at the gene ends were 4 bases for V and 5 bases for J; bases not matched to a gene: 7. The CDR3 length is 14 residues. Sequencing used immunoSEQ multiplex PCR; TCRdb keeps in-frame clones, though not all of them. The sample yields tens of thousands of clones, about 85% seen once. The sample comprised peripheral blood. The clonotype was recovered from a human donor in a cohort sampled during active COVID-19. V gene TRBV30 combines with J gene TRBJ1-3; 8 nucleotides agree with TRBD1. The CDR3 loop is CAWTPGGQRNTIYF. DNA of the CDR3: TGTGCCTGGACCCCAGGGGGCCAGCGAAACACCATATATTTT.